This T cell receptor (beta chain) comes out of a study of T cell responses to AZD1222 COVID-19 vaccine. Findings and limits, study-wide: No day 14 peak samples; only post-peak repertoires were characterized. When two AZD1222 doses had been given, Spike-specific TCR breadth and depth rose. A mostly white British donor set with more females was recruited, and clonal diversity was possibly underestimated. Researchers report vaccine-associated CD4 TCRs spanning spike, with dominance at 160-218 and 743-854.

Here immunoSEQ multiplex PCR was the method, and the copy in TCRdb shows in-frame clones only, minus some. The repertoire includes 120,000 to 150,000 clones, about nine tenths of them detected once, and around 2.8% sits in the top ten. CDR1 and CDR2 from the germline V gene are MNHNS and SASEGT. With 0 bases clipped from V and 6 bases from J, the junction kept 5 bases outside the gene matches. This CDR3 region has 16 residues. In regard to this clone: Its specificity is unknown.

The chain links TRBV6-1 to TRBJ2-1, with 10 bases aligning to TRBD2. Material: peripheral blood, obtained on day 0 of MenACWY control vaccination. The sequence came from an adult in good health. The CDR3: CASSEARLAGVNEQFF. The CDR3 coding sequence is TGTGCCAGCAGTGAAGCACGGCTAGCGGGAGTCAATGAGCAGTTCTTC.